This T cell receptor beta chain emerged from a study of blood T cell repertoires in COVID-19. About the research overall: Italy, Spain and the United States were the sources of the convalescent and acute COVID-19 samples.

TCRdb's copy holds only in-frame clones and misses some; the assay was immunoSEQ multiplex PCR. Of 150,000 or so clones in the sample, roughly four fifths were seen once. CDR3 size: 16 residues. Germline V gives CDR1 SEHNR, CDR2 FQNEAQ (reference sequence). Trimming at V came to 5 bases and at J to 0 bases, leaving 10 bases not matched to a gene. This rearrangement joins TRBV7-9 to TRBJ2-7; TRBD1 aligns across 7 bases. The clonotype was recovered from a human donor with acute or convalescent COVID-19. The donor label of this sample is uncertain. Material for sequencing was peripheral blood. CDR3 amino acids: CASSADWTGSSYEQYF. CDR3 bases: TGTGCCAGCAGCGCGGATTGGACAGGTAGCTCCTACGAGCAGTACTTC.